This T cell receptor (beta chain) was identified in a study of post-analysis software for immune sequencing data. Study-wide context: Several disease courses (relapsing-remitting, secondary progressive and progressive-relapsing) of multiple sclerosis were included. Study-level results: Relative to controls, patients had a few TRBV segments at higher frequency, with TRBV5-6, TRBV5-1 and TRBV20-1 among these. Compared with controls, patients showed significantly lower normalized Chao1 diversity. Samples from one preparation batch, clustered by F measure, grouped strongly together.

Concerning this clonotype itself: Its specificity is not known.

Prepared libraries of TCR beta cDNA carried unique molecular identifiers. Roughly 490,000 cDNA molecules came from around 0.96 to 9.9 million T cells. A single record per CDR3 protein comes from TCRdb applying MiXCR to the PCR reads. Of about 820,000 distinct CDR3 sequences detected, about 50% appear once; the ten largest clones hold 4.6%. This CDR3 contains 13 residues. Germline assignment: CDR1 SQVTM and CDR2 ANQGSEA. V lost 4 bases to trimming and J lost 5 bases; unmatched junction nucleotides: 7. This clonotype was obtained from a girl aged 5 to 17 with multiple sclerosis. The sample was blood. The rearrangement uses TRBV29-1 and TRBJ1-2; 7 bases map to TRBD1. The CDR3 sequence: CSVGRDSAYGYTF. Written as DNA, the CDR3 is TGCAGCGTTGGCCGGGACAGCGCGTATGGCTACACCTTC.